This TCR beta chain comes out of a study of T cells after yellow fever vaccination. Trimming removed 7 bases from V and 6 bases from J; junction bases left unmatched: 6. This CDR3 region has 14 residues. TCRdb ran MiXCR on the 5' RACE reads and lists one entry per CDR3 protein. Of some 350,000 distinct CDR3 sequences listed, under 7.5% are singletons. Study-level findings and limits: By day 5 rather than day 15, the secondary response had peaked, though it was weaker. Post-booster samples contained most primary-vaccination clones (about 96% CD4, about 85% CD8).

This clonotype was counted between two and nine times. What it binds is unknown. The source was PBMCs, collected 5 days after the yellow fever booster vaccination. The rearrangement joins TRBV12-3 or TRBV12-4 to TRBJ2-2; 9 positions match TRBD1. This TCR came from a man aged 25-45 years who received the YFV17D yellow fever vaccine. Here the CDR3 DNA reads TGTGCCAGCACACCGGGACAGGGTGCCGGGGAGCTGTTTTTT. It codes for CASTPGQGAGELFF.